This TCR beta chain was sequenced in a study of breast tumors, draining lymph nodes, adjacent tissues. TCRdb used MiXCR to reprocess the multiplex PCR reads, holding one entry per CDR3 protein. Among 140,000 or so distinct CDR3 sequences listed, about 33% were seen once. This clonotype was found many times. Its cognate antigen is unknown. Axillary draining lymph nodes of breast cancer patients supplied the node samples. Study-wide findings and caveats: Luminal-like breast cancer showed significantly greater tumor-nontumor repertoire similarity than basal-like breast cancer did. Data only fit, rather than demonstrated, lymph node origin of most tumor T cells.

The source is a female donor with breast cancer. Some clones in this sample may be carry-over from other donors' samples. The source material was axillary lymph node tissue.

This chain's CDR3 is CSARVGGSINSGANVLTF. The CDR3 nucleotides read TGCAGTGCTAGAGTGGGAGGATCTATCAACTCTGGGGCCAACGTCCTGACTTTC. The V and J genes are TRBV20-1 and TRBJ2-6, with D maybe TRBD2 (6 bases). Trimming took 1 base from V and 0 from J, leaving 16 bases between them. The CDR3 contains 18 residues. In germline, CDR1 is DFQATT, CDR2 SNEGSKA (reference sequence).